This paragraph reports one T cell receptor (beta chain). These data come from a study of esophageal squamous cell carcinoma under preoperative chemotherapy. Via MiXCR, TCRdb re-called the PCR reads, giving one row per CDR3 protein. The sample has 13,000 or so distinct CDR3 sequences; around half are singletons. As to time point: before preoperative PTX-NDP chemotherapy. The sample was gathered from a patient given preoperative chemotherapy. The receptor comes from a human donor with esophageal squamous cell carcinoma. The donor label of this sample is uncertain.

In DNA, the CDR3 is TGTGCCAGCAGTGCGCAGGGAGAACAAGAGACCCAGTACTTC. This sequence encodes CASSAQGEQETQYF. The chain combines TRBV6-1 with TRBJ2-5; D may be TRBD1 or TRBD2 (5 bases each). The CDR3 length is 14 residues. From germline, CDR1 is MNHNS and CDR2 SASEGT. V lost 4 bases and J lost 2, with 11 bases in between.